Sequencing of this TCR beta chain was carried out in a study of blood T cell repertoires in COVID-19. As for the study in general: T cells, B-cell-depleted T cells, or PBMCs supplied cDNA or gDNA.

Per the study methods: For nucleated cells, counts were estimated from reference gene primer amplification. Profiled with immunoSEQ multiplex PCR; TCRdb holds only in-frame clones, not every one. V, J and clone size were drawn from that table, and D and trimming were deduced from the DNA. Here the sample spans fewer than 500,000 clones, 86% being singletons. The V end was cut by 4 bases, the J end by 4 bases, with 13 bases between. The germline V gene encodes CDR1 SGHTS and CDR2 YDEGEE. The CDR3 covers 14 residues. Sequencing was carried out using peripheral blood. The sequence was collected from a woman aged 25-40 years with active or convalescent COVID-19. This chain links TRBV5-8 with TRBJ2-3, with D tentatively TRBD2 (5 bases). DNA of the CDR3: TGTGCCAGCAGCGCACTTTCGAGGGCAGATACGCAGTATTTT. Translated, it gives CASSALSRADTQYF. The complete variable domain, with remaining parts taken from reference TRBV5-8 and TRBJ2-3, reads EAGVTQSPTHLIKTRGQQATLRCSPISGHTSVYWYQQALGLGLQFLLWYDEGEERNRGNFPPRFSGRQFPNYSSELNVNALELEDSALYLCASSALSRADTQYFGPGTRLTVL.